This T cell receptor beta chain emerged from a study of blood T cell repertoires in COVID-19. About the research overall: Sample material is recorded as cDNA or gDNA derived from T cells, B-cell-depleted T cells, or PBMCs.

This CDR3 has 13 residues. CDR1 and CDR2 from the germline V gene are SGHNT and YYREEE (reference sequence). With 4 bases removed from V and 6 bases from J, the gap between germline ends came to 13 bases. Assay: immunoSEQ multiplex PCR; the TCRdb copy retains only in-frame clones and omits some. The profile shows around 64,000 clones, just over 85% of them singletons. This TCR came from a man aged 50 or older with active COVID-19. This chain uses TRBV5-4 with TRBJ2-5; tentative D call: TRBD2 (5 bases). The sequencing input was peripheral blood. CDR3 DNA sequence: TGTGCCAGCAGCCTCGGACTCGGCAAGACCCAGTACTTC. Its protein product is CASSLGLGKTQYF.